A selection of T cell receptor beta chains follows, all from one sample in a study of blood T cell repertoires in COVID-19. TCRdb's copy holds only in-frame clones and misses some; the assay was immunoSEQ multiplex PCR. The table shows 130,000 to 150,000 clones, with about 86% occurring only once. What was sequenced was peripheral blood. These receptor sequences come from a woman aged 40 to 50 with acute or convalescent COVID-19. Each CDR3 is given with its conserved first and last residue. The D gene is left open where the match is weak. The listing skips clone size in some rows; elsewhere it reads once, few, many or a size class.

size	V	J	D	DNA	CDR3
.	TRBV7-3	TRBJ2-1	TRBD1	TGTGCCAGCAGCTTAATTGGGACAGGGGGCTTGGATGAGCAGTTCTTC	CASSLIGTGGLDEQFF
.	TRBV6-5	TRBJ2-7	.	TGTGCCAGCAGTTACAGTTACAGGGAGTCCTACGAGCAGTACTTC	CASSYSYRESYEQYF
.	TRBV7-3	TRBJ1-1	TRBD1	TGTGCCAGCAGCCCGCAGGGGGCGGGTGAAGCTTTCTTT	CASSPQGAGEAFF
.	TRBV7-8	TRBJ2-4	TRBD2	TGTGCCAGCAGCTCGGGACTAGCGGGGGGTCAAAACATTCAGTACTTC	CASSSGLAGGQNIQYF
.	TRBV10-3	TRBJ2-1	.	TGTGCCATCAGTGATAGTCCAGGTGAGCAGTTCTTC	CAISDSPGEQFF
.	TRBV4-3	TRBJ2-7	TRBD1	TGCGCCAGCAGCCCGGACAGGGCAGCTCCCTACGAGCAGTACTTC	CASSPDRAAPYEQYF
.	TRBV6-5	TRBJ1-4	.	TGTGCCAGCAGACGAGTAGTTGTGGCTAATGAAAAACTGTTTTTT	CASRRVVVANEKLFF
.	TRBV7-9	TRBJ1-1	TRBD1	TGTGCCAGCAGCTTAGGGGGACAGGGTATTTTGAACACTGAAGCTTTCTTT	CASSLGGQGILNTEAFF
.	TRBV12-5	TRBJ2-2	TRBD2	TGTGCTAGTGGACCCGGACTAGCGGGGGGGCCCGGGGAGCTGTTTTTT	CASGPGLAGGPGELFF
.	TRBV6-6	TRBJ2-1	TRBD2	TGTGCCAGCAAGAGACTAGCGGTTAATGAGCAGTTCTTC	CASKRLAVNEQFF
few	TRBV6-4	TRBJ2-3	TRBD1	TGTGCCAGCAGTGATGAGGGGGCGGGAGATACGCAGTATTTT	CASSDEGAGDTQYF
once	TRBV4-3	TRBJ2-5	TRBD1	TGCGCCAGCAGCCAAGAAACAGGGGGTAAAGAGACCCAGTACTTC	CASSQETGGKETQYF
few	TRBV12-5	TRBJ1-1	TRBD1	TGTGCTAGTGGTTTGGTTGGACAGGGGCGAGCTTTCTTT	CASGLVGQGRAFF
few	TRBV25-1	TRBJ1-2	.	TGTGCCAGCAGTGTGAGCCAAACGCATGGCTACACCTTC	CASSVSQTHGYTF
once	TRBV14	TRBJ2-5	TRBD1	TGTGCCAGCAGCCCGTCCGGGGCAGGGGGCCGAGAGACCCAGTACTTC	CASSPSGAGGRETQYF
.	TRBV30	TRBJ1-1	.	TGTGCCTGGAGTGTTACAGGGAGCAAGAACACTGAAGCTTTCTTT	CAWSVTGSKNTEAFF
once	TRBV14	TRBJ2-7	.	TGTGCCAGCAGCCAAACCAGGGGCCACGAGCAGTACTTC	CASSQTRGHEQYF
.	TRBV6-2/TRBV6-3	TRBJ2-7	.	TGTGCCAGCAGTAGGGATTACAGGGCCTACGAGCAGTACTTC	CASSRDYRAYEQYF
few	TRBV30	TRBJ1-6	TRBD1	TGTGCCTGGGGGACAGGGGGAACCAATTCACCCCTCCACTTT	CAWGTGGTNSPLHF
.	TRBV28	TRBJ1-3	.	TGTGCCAGCAGTTTAGAGTACACCATATATTTT	CASSLEYTIYF
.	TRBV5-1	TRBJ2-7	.	TGCGCCAGCAGCTTGGACCCCATTAGGGGAAGCGCCGCCTACGAGCAGTACTTC	CASSLDPIRGSAAYEQYF
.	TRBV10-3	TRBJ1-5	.	TGTGCCATCAGCCAGCGGACTGGTAGCAATCAGCCCCAGCATTTT	CAISQRTGSNQPQHF
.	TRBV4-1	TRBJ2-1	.	TGCGCCAGCAGCCAAGATCCCCTCGATCCGAGTCGTGAGCAGTTCTTC	CASSQDPLDPSREQFF
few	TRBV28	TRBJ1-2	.	TGTGCCAGCAGTGACGGCGGGCAGGCTAGGACCTTC	CASSDGGQARTF
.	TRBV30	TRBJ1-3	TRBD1	TGTGCCTGGAGGGGGAAAGGGGGCTTAGGAGGAAACACCATATATTTT	CAWRGKGGLGGNTIYF
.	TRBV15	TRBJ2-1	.	TGTGCCACCAGCAAAGAAGCTAGGGGTGAGCAGTTCTTC	CATSKEARGEQFF
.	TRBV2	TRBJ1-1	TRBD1	TGTGCCAGCAGTGTAGGACAGGGTGGAACTGAAGCTTTCTTT	CASSVGQGGTEAFF
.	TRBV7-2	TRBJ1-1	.	TGTGCCAGCAGCCAAAGGGACACCCCCGGCACTGAAGCTTTCTTT	CASSQRDTPGTEAFF
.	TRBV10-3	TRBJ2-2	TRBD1	TGTGCCATCAGGGCCGGGACAGGGGGCACCGGGGAGCTGTTTTTT	CAIRAGTGGTGELFF
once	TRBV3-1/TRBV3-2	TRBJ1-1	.	TGTGCCAGCAGCCAACTTAGGGGTGTTGAAGCTTTCTTT	CASSQLRGVEAFF
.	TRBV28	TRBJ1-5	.	TGTGCCAGTACTACCTGGGGCAGGGAAAGCAATCAGCCCCAGCATTTT	CASTTWGRESNQPQHF
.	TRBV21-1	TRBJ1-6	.	TGTGCCCGAAAGGGCAGGGCCCCTGTAGAAGATTCACCCCTCCACTTT	CARKGRAPVEDSPLHF
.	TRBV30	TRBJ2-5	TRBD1	TGTGCCTGGACCCTCCCCGGCAGGGGGCGAGAAGAGACCCAGTACTTC	CAWTLPGRGREETQYF
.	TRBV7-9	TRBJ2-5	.	TGTGCCAGCAGCTTAGCGCTAGTTGTCGAGACCCAGTACTTC	CASSLALVVETQYF
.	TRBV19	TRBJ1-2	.	TGTGCCAGTAGCCCCCGGGGGAAGGGCCGGGGGGACGGCTACACCTTC	CASSPRGKGRGDGYTF
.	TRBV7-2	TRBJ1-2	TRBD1	TGTGCCAGCAGTGCCGCCCGATCAGGGGGGTATGGCTACACCTTC	CASSAARSGGYGYTF
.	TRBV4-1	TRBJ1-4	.	TGCGCCAGCAGCCTGACAGGCGAAAAACTGTTTTTT	CASSLTGEKLFF
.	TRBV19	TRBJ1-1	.	TGTGCCAGTAGTATGAAGGTTCCGGGACAAGTGAACACTGAAGCTTTCTTT	CASSMKVPGQVNTEAFF
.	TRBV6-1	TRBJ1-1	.	TGTGCCAGCAGTGAAGGGGGGGGATACAGGTTGAACACTGAAGCTTTCTTT	CASSEGGGYRLNTEAFF
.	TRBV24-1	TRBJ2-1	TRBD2	TGTGCCACCAGTGATTCTGGGGGGGCCTACAATGAGCAGTTCTTC	CATSDSGGAYNEQFF
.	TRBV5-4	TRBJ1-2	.	TGTGCCAGCACCCTGGACAGCTTCTATGGCTACACCTTC	CASTLDSFYGYTF
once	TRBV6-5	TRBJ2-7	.	TGTGCCAGCAGATTGAATCGCGGGCACTCCTACGAGCAGTACTTC	CASRLNRGHSYEQYF
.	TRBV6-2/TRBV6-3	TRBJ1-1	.	TGTGCCAGCAGTTACTTCAGGGTAGGGCCGAACACTGAAGCTTTCTTT	CASSYFRVGPNTEAFF
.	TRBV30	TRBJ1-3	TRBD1	TGTGCCTGGAACCGGCCCCGGGACAGCAAGCGGCGAAGCACCATATATTTT	CAWNRPRDSKRRSTIYF
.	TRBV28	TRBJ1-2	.	TGTGCCAGCAGTTTCTCGGTAGGGGGGGAGGGCTACACCTTC	CASSFSVGGEGYTF
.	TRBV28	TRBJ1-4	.	TGTGCCAGTTACAGCCCCACAAGACTGTTTTTT	CASYSPTRLFF
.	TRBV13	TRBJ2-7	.	TGTGCCAGCAGCGCGTCCCAATCCTACGAGCAGTACTTC	CASSASQSYEQYF
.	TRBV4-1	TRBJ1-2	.	TGCGCCAGCAGCCCGCGGGCCATTCCCTATGGCTACACCTTC	CASSPRAIPYGYTF
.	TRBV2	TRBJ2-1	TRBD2	TGTGCCAGCAGTGAGGCTAGCGGGGGGCCCATCGATGAGCAGTTCTTC	CASSEASGGPIDEQFF
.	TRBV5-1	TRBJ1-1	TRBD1	TGCGCCAGCAGCTCAGGGGGAATGAACACTGAAGCTTTCTTT	CASSSGGMNTEAFF